Each of the 22 T cell receptor beta chains below was sequenced from the same sample in a study of T cells in narcolepsy. The assay was immunoSEQ multiplex PCR, and TCRdb's table has in-frame clones only and misses some. The sample lists tens of thousands of clones, about 85% seen once, with roughly 1.6% in the top ten. Specimen: CD45RA- memory CD4+ T cells from PBMCs. The origin of the receptors is a human donor with narcolepsy.

This chain joins TRBV4-3 and TRBJ2-5; D might be TRBD1 (5 bases). The CDR3 spans 14 residues. Germline CDR1 is LGHNA and CDR2 is YSLEER. Deletions cut 1 base from V and 4 bases from J, with 10 bases between. This chain's CDR3 is CASSQVRGGETQYF. Here the CDR3 DNA reads TGCGCCAGCAGCCAAGTAAGGGGCGGAGAGACCCAGTACTTC.

J is TRBJ1-1 and V is TRBV11-3; D unclear. Trimming left V 4 bases short and J 1 base short, with 10 bases between. Per the germline V gene, CDR1 is SGHNT and CDR2 is YENEEA. The CDR3 covers 14 residues. The CDR3 nucleotides read TGTGCCAGCAGCTCCAGGACGGAGAACACTGAAGCTTTCTTT. Translated, it gives CASSSRTENTEAFF. Supplemented by reference TRBV11-3 and TRBJ1-1, the full variable domain reads EAGVVQSPRYKIIEKKQPVAFWCNPISGHNTLYWYLQNLGQGPELLIRYENEEAVDDSQLPKDRFSAERLKGVDSTLKIQPAELGDSAVYLCASSSRTENTEAFFGQGTRLTVV.

The chain combines TRBV2 with TRBJ2-3; TRBD1 or TRBD2 may be the D gene (5 bases each). Germline V CDR1 and CDR2: SNHLY, FYNNEI. The CDR3 is 14 amino acids. Trimming left V 6 bases short and J 3 bases short, with 13 bases between. The CDR3 nucleotides read TGTGCCAGCAGACGGGACCCCCTGACAGATACGCAGTATTTT. This codes for CASRRDPLTDTQYF.

V and J are TRBV18 and TRBJ1-2; D not resolved. The CDR3 has 13 amino acids. Trimming took 4 bases from V and 4 from J, leaving 10 bases between them. CDR1 and CDR2 from the germline V gene are KGHSH and LQKENI. The CDR3 DNA reads as TGTGCCAGCTCACTAACGGACCTCTATGGCTACACCTTC. It translates to CASSLTDLYGYTF.

The rearrangement uses TRBV9 and TRBJ1-5; D is unresolved. Germline V CDR1 and CDR2: SGDLS, YYNGEE. The CDR3 runs 12 residues. V lost 0 bases, J lost 5 bases, and 3 bases lay in between. DNA of the CDR3: TGTGCCAGCAGCGTAGGCCATCAGCCCCAGCATTTT. Translation: CASSVGHQPQHF.

The chain couples TRBV7-2 to TRBJ1-1; D uncertain. Trimming stripped 2 bases from V and 0 bases from J, with 10 bases between. From germline, CDR1 is SGHTA and CDR2 FQGNSA. The CDR3 has 15 amino acids. CDR3 region: CASSLNILVNTEAFF. CDR3 coding DNA: TGTGCCAGCAGCTTAAATATTTTGGTGAACACTGAAGCTTTCTTT.

V is TRBV7-9 and J is TRBJ2-7; TRBD1 might be the D (6 bases). CDR1 SEHNR and CDR2 FQNEAQ come from the germline V gene (reference sequence). The V end was cut by 4 bases, the J end by 3 bases, with 16 bases between. This CDR3 comprises 15 residues. CDR3 nucleotide sequence: TGTGCCAGCAGCTCCCTACAGGGAAGCGTCTACGAGCAGTACTTC. Its translation: CASSSLQGSVYEQYF.

This clone turned up a few times. This sequence joins TRBV2 and TRBJ1-6, with TRBD1 matching over 7 bases. The germline V gene encodes CDR1 SNHLY and CDR2 FYNNEI. Germline trimming cut 6 bases from V and 10 bases from J; bases unmatched to any gene: 12. The CDR3 has 15 amino acids. The CDR3 loop is CASRTQQGFKSPLHF. CDR3 DNA: TGTGCCAGCAGGACACAACAGGGGTTCAAATCACCCCTCCACTTT.

The rearrangement joins TRBV7-9 to TRBJ1-3; a possible D gene is TRBD1 (5 bases). CDR1 is SEHNR and CDR2 is FQNEAQ in the germline V gene (reference sequence). Trimming stripped 0 bases from V and 0 bases from J, with 9 bases between. The CDR3 has 16 residues. The CDR3 loop is CASSLAQGGSGNTIYF. As DNA, the CDR3 is TGTGCCAGCAGCTTAGCGCAGGGAGGCTCTGGAAACACCATATATTTT.

The chain uses TRBV5-6 and TRBJ1-2; TRBD1 matches at 10 bases. The CDR3 spans 14 residues. With 4 bases clipped from V and 2 bases from J, the junction kept 2 bases outside the gene matches. CDR1 is SGHDT and CDR2 is YYEEEE in the germline V gene. The CDR3 bases are TGTGCCAGCAGCGGGACAGGGGTCAACTATGGCTACACCTTC. Protein sequence: CASSGTGVNYGYTF.

This chain uses TRBV2 with TRBJ2-7; the D gene is possibly TRBD1 (6 bases). Germline loops: CDR1 SNHLY, CDR2 FYNNEI. Trimming took off 8 bases at V and 5 bases at J, with 19 bases between the two ends. There are 14 residues in the CDR3. CDR3 sequence: CASGRGTGNHEQYF. The CDR3 DNA reads as TGTGCCAGCGGTAGAGGCACAGGGAACCACGAGCAGTACTTC.

This chain joins TRBV6-5 and TRBJ1-5; no clear D. The CDR3 covers 15 residues. V lost 2 bases to trimming and J lost 0 bases, with 8 bases between them. In germline, CDR1 is MNHEY, CDR2 SVGAGI. CDR3 in DNA: TGTGCCAGCAGTTACGGGATTAATAGCAATCAGCCCCAGCATTTT. It is translated as CASSYGINSNQPQHF.

The CDR3 loop reads CASSIETWRSPEAFF. DNA of the CDR3: TGTGCCAGCAGCATCGAGACATGGAGGAGTCCTGAAGCTTTCTTT. This chain uses TRBV7-9 with TRBJ1-1; unclear D gene. The CDR3 is 15 residues long. Germline lookup yields CDR1 SEHNR and CDR2 FQNEAQ (reference sequence). The V end lost 5 bases, the J end lost 6 bases, and 19 bases lay between the germline ends.

The chain couples TRBV9 to TRBJ2-3, with 10 bases lining up with TRBD2. The length of the CDR3 is 16 residues. The J segment lost 6 bases and the V segment lost 6 bases, leaving 13 bases of the junction unmatched. CDR1 SGDLS and CDR2 YYNGEE come from the germline V gene. The chain's CDR3 is CASTVTQRGGLDTQYF. As DNA, the CDR3 is TGTGCCAGCACCGTCACCCAGCGGGGGGGCCTCGATACGCAGTATTTT.

The CDR3 sequence: CASSLDPLGGYNEQFF. DNA of the CDR3: TGCGCCAGCAGCTTGGATCCCTTGGGGGGATACAATGAGCAGTTCTTC. The chain carries TRBV5-1 and TRBJ2-1; perhaps TRBD2 as D (6 bases). The CDR3 contains 16 residues. Germline assignment: CDR1 SGHRS and CDR2 YFSETQ. The germline V and J ends were trimmed by 0 bases and 4 bases, with 14 bases remaining between them.

V is TRBV9 and J is TRBJ1-1; possible D gene TRBD1, 6 bases. With 0 bases removed from V and 8 bases from J, the gap between germline ends came to 14 bases. CDR3 size: 14 residues. Germline CDR1 and CDR2: SGDLS and YYNGEE. The CDR3 here is CASSVATGGGEAFF. The CDR3 region has the DNA TGTGCCAGCAGCGTAGCTACAGGAGGGGGAGAAGCTTTCTTT.

J is TRBJ2-3 and V is TRBV18; 10 bases match TRBD1. CDR1 and CDR2 from the germline V gene are KGHSH and LQKENI. After removal of 6 bases from V and 3 bases from J, the junction contained 6 bases not matched to a gene. The CDR3 consists of 15 residues. For the CDR3, the DNA is TGTGCCAGCTCCATGTCGGGACAGGGGACAGATACGCAGTATTTT. Amino acid sequence: CASSMSGQGTDTQYF.

The V gene is TRBV2, the J gene TRBJ2-7; D uncertain. Looked up from germline, CDR1 is SNHLY and CDR2 is FYNNEI. V was pared by 7 bases and J by 1 base, with 5 bases between. This CDR3 is built from 11 residues. The CDR3 DNA is TGTGCCAGCATTCGATCCTACGAGCAGTACTTC. Translated, it gives CASIRSYEQYF.

The chain joins TRBV2 to TRBJ1-1; D gene unclear. CDR3 length: 15 residues. Germline CDR1 SNHLY, CDR2 FYNNEI. Trimming removed 3 bases from V and 5 bases from J, with 16 bases in between. The CDR3 loop reads CASSEDLSGSTEAFF. CDR3 DNA: TGTGCCAGCAGTGAGGACTTGTCGGGGAGTACTGAAGCTTTCTTT.

This rearrangement joins TRBV5-6 to TRBJ2-5; a weak D match, TRBD2 (5 bases). The DNA end favors TRBJ2-7, so the J call may be wrong. Germline lookup yields CDR1 SGHDT and CDR2 YYEEEE. The CDR3 totals 13 residues. The DNA for the CDR3 is TGTGCCAGCAGCTTCCCGGGAAACTACGAGCAGTACTTC. As protein: CASSFPGNYEQYF.

The V call is TRBV4-1, the J call TRBJ1-2; TRBD1 agrees at 11 bases. The CDR3 is 15 residues long. Trimming removed 1 base from V and 8 bases from J; junction bases left unmatched: 6. CDR1 is MGHRA, CDR2 YSYEKL, per germline. The CDR3 loop reads CASSQAGTGGIGYTF. CDR3 coding DNA: TGCGCCAGCAGCCAAGCCGGGACAGGGGGTATCGGCTACACCTTC.

This clone was observed once. The chain joins TRBV19 to TRBJ1-5; D not certain. Germline values: CDR1 LNHDA, CDR2 SQIVND (reference sequence). V was shortened by 1 base and J by 7 bases, with 17 bases between the two germline ends. This CDR3 has 16 amino acids. CDR3 loop: CASSIGIVGVGQPQHF. The CDR3 bases are TGTGCCAGTAGTATAGGAATAGTTGGGGTCGGGCAGCCCCAGCATTTT.